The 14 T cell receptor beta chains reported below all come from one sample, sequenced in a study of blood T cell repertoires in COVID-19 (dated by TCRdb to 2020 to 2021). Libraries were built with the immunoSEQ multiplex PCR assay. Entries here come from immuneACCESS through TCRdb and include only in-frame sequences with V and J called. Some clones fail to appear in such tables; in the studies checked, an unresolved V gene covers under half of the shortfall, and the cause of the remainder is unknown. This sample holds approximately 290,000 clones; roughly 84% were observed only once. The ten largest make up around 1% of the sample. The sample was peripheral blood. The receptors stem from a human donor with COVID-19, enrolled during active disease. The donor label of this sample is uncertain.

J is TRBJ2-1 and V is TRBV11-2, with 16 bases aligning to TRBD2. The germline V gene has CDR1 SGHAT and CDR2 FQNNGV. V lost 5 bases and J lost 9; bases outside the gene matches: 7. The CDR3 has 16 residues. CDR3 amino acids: CASSTGTSGRASEQFF. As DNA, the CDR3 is TGTGCCAGCAGCACCGGGACTAGCGGGAGGGCTAGTGAGCAGTTCTTC.

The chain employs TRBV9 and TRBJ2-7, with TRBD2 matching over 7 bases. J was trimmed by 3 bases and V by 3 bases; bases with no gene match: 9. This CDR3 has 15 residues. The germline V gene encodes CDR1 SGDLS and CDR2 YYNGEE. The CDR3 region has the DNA TGTGCCAGCAGCGATGGGACTGGCGGGGGCTACGAGCAGTACTTC. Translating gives CASSDGTGGGYEQYF. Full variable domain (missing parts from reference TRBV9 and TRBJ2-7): DSGVTQTPKHLITATGQRVTLRCSPRSGDLSVYWYQQSLDQGLQFLIQYYNGEERAKGNILERFSAQQFPDLHSELNLSSLELGDSALYFCASSDGTGGGYEQYFGPGTRLTVT.

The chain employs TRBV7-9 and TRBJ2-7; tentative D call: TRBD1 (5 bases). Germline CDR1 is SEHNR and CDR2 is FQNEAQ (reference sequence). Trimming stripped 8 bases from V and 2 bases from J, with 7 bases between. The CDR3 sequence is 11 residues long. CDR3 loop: CASGQTYEQYF. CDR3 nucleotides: TGTGCCAGCGGACAAACCTACGAGCAGTACTTC.

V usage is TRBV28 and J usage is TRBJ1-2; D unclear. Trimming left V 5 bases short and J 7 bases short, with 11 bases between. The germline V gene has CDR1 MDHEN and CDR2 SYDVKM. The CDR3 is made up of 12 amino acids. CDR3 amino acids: CASSPSRGGYTF. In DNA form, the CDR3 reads TGTGCCAGCAGTCCTTCCCGCGGTGGCTACACCTTC.

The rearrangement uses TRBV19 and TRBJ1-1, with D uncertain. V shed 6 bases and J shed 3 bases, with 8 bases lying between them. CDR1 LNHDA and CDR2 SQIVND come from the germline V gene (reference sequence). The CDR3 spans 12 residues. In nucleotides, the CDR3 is TGTGCCAGTAGGCCACGGGACACTGAAGCTTTCTTT. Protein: CASRPRDTEAFF.

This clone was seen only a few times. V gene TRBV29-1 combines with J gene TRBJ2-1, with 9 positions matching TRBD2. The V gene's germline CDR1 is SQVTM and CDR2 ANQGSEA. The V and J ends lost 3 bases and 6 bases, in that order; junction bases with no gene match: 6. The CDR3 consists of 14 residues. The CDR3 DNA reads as TGCAGCGTTGAGGCTAGCGGGGCCCCCAATGAGCAGTTCTTC. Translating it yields CSVEASGAPNEQFF.

CDR3 in DNA: TGTGCCATCAGGGTTACAGGGCTCGATGGCTACACCTTC. Translated, it gives CAIRVTGLDGYTF. The V call is TRBV10-3, the J call TRBJ1-2, with D possibly TRBD1 on 6 matching bases. CDR1 and CDR2 (germline): ENHRY, SYGVKD. CDR3 length equals 13 residues. The germline V and J ends were trimmed by 6 bases and 6 bases, with 14 bases remaining between them.

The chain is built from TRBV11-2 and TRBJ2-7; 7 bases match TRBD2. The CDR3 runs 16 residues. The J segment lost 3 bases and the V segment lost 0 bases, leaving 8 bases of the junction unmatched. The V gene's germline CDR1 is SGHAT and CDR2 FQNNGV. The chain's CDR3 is CASSLDRAGAGYEQYF. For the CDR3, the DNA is TGTGCCAGCAGCTTAGATCGGGCGGGAGCGGGCTACGAGCAGTACTTC.

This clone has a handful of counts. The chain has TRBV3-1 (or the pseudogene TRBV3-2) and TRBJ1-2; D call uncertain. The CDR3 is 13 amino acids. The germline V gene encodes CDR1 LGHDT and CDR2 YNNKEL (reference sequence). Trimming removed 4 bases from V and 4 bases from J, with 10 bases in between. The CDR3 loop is CASSPQVSYGYTF. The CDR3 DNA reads TGTGCCAGCAGCCCGCAGGTTAGCTATGGCTACACCTTC.

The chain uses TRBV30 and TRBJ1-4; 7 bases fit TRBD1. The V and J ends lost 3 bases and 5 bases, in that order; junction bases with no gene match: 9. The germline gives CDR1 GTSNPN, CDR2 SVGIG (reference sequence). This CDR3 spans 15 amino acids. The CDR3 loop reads CAWRGRGGRNEKLFF. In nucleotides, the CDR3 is TGTGCCTGGAGGGGGCGAGGGGGCCGAAATGAAAAACTGTTTTTT. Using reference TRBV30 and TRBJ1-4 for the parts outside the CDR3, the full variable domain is SQTIHQWPATLVQPVGSPLSLECTVEGTSNPNLYWYRQAAGRGLQLLFYSVGIGQISSEVPQNLSASRPQDRQFILSSKKLLLSDSGFYLCAWRGRGGRNEKLFFGSGTQLSVL.

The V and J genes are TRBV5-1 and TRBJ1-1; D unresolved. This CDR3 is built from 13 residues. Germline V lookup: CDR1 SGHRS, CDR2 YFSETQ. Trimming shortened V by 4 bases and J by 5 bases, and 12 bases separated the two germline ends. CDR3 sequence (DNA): TGCGCCAGCAGCAGGACTTGGGGAACTGAAGCTTTCTTT. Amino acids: CASSRTWGTEAFF. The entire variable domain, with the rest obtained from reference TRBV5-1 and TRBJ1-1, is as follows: KAGVTQTPRYLIKTRGQQVTLSCSPISGHRSVSWYQQTPGQGLQFLFEYFSETQRNKGNFPGRFSGRQFSNSRSEMNVSTLELGDSALYLCASSRTWGTEAFFGQGTRLTVV.

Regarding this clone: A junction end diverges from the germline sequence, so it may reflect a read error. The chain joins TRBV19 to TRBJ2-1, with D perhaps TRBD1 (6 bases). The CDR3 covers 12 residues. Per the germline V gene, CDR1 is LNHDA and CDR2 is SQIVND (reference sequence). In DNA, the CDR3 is TGTGCCAGTAGTTTAGAGACAGGCCAGCAGTTCTTC. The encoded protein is CASSLETGQQFF.

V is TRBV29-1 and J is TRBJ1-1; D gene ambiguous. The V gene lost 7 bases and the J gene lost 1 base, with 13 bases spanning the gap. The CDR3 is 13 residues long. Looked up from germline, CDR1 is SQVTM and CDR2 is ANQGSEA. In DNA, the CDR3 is TGCAGCGCCAAAATTGACACGAACACTGAAGCTTTCTTT. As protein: CSAKIDTNTEAFF.

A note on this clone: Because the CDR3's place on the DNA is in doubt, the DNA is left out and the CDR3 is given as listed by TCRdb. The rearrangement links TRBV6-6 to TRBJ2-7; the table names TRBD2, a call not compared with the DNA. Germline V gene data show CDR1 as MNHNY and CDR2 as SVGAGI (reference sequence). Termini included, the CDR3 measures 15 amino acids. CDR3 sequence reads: CASSTSGLVNYEQYF.